This T cell receptor (beta chain) is from a study of T cells in narcolepsy. V lost 5 bases and J lost 8; bases outside the gene matches: 7. The length of the CDR3 is 14 residues. The germline V gene has CDR1 SGHTA and CDR2 FQGNSA. Profiling relied on immunoSEQ multiplex PCR, and the TCRdb table lists in-frame clones only, not all of them. Of more than 30,000 clones in the sample, over 80% are singletons; the top ten hold roughly 0.68%. With regard to this clone: What it recognizes is unknown.

Study-level points and caveats: Blood of same and different patients, but not healthy controls, reportedly held recurring autoreactive clonotypes. In some patient and control memory CD4+ samples, autoreactive clones were absent.

The sample consisted of memory (CD45RA-) CD4+ T cells from blood. The chain employs TRBV7-2 and TRBJ1-4, with TRBD1 matching 8 bases. The clonotype comes from a human donor in good health. CDR3 region: CASSPGGPLEKLFF. The CDR3 nucleotides read TGTGCCAGCAGCCCAGGGGGCCCTCTGGAAAAACTGTTTTTT.